The clone carrying this TCR beta chain was recorded many times. Its antigen is unidentified. TCR beta CDR3 regions were amplified from RNA transcripts. Initially, a first-round RT-PCR of the TCR CDR3 employed the HTBI primer set. TCRdb recomputed calls from the multiplex PCR reads with MiXCR, one row per CDR3 protein. The sample records 600,000 to 900,000 distinct CDR3 sequences, around 17% being singletons. The data belong to a study of T cells in Graves' hyperthyroidism and ophthalmopathy. Used for diagnoses were clinical symptoms, serum thyroxine and TRAb, thyroid ultrasound and orbital computed tomography. V was pared by 0 bases and J by 3 bases, with 19 bases between. The CDR3 consists of 18 residues. Germline V gene data show CDR1 as MDHEN and CDR2 as SYDVKM. Study conclusions and caveats: Most expanded thyroid clonotypes above 0.001 recurred in blood. Ophthalmopathy was predicted by the model a median of approximately six months ahead of onset.

This clonotype was sampled from a man in his late teens or twenties with Graves' hyperthyroidism. Sequenced: blood. The genes are TRBV28 and TRBJ2-3; D might be TRBD2 (6 bases). For the CDR3, the DNA is TGTGCCAGCAGTTTATGGTTCCCTACCGGGACTGGAACAGATACGCAGTATTTT. Its protein product is CASSLWFPTGTGTDTQYF.